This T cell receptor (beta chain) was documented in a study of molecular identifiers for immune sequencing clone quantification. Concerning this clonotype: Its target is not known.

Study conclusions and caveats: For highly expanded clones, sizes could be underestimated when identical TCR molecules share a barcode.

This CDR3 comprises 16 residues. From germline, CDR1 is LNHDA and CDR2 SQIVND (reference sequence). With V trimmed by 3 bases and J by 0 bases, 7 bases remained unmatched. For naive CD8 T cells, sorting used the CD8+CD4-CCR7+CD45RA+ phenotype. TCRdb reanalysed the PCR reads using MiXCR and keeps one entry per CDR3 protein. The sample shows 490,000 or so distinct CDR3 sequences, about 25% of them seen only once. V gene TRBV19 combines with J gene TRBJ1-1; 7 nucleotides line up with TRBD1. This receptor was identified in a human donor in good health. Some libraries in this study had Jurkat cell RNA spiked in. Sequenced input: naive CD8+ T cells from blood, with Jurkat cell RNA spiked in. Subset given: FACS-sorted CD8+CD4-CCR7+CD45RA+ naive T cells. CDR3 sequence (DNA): TGTGCCAGTAGTATGGGACAGACCTCCATGAACACTGAAGCTTTCTTT. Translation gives CASSMGQTSMNTEAFF.